These 26 T cell receptor beta chains originate from one sample sequenced in a study of CD8+CD57+ T cells in acquired aplastic anemia listed by TCRdb under 2018. Sequencing was performed on an Illumina HiSeq 2000. Profiling of TCR beta VDJ combinations and CDR3 sequences used genomic DNA as the template. Using fastp trimming at Q25 and MiXCR clonotype assembly, TCRdb reanalyzed the public sequencing data and kept in-frame beta chains. Rows matching on CDR3 protein sequence are summarized as one entry with the most common DNA and genes. The sample table shows about 270,000 distinct CDR3 sequences, and 55% to 60% are seen once. Of the sample, less than 9.5% is held by the ten largest clones. The sequenced sample consisted of sorted CD4+, CD8+, or CD8+CD57+ T cells (not recorded which) from PBMCs. These receptors originate from a human donor with severe aplastic anemia or a healthy control (not recorded which).

This CDR3 is CASSNSYNEQFF. DNA for the CDR3: TGTGCCAGCAGCAACAGCTACAATGAGCAGTTCTTC. The rearrangement uses TRBV7-3 and TRBJ2-1; D ambiguous. The CDR3 spans 12 residues. Germline values: CDR1 SGHTA, CDR2 FQGTGA. Between the trimmed V and J ends, which lost 5 bases and 3 bases, there was a span of 5 bases. Full variable domain (missing parts from reference TRBV7-3 and TRBJ2-1): GAGVSQTPSNKVTEKGKYVELRCDPISGHTALYWYRQSLGQGPEFLIYFQGTGAADDSGLPNDRFFAVRPEGSVSTLKIQRTERGDSAVYLCASSNSYNEQFFGPGTRLTVL.

This clonotype was counted at least ten times. The genes are TRBV20-1 and TRBJ1-2; D remains unclear. The CDR3 consists of 12 residues. Germline assignment: CDR1 DFQATT and CDR2 SNEGSKA (reference sequence). With 2 bases removed from V and 8 bases from J, the gap between germline ends came to 12 bases. The CDR3 bases are TGCAGTGCTAGACACCCCGTCCGGGGCTACACCTTC. This codes for CSARHPVRGYTF.

The V call is TRBV12-3 or TRBV12-4, the J call TRBJ1-2; D may be TRBD1 (5 bases). This CDR3 comprises 14 residues. V shed 6 bases and J shed 7 bases, with 18 bases lying between them. The CDR3 nucleotides are TGTGCCAGCAGGCCCGGATCGCGGGGGGGTGGCTACACCTTC. Amino acid sequence: CASRPGSRGGGYTF.

The chain employs TRBV19 and TRBJ1-4; 9 nucleotides line up with TRBD1. V dropped 1 base and J dropped 13; count of bases not matched to a gene: 4. Germline V gene lookup returns CDR1 LNHDA and CDR2 SQIVND (reference sequence). The CDR3 spans 13 residues. The CDR3 region is CASSIVRGQGLFF. CDR3 coding DNA: TGTGCCAGTAGTATAGTGAGGGGACAGGGACTGTTTTTT.

This clonotype was recorded once. The genes are TRBV20-1 and TRBJ2-2; tentatively, D is TRBD1 (5 bases). V was clipped by 3 bases and J by 0 bases, with 8 bases between them. This CDR3 comprises 14 residues. Germline values: CDR1 DFQATT, CDR2 SNEGSKA (reference sequence). As DNA, the CDR3 is TGCAGTGCTAGGGGCAGGGCGAACACCGGGGAGCTGTTTTTT. Its translation: CSARGRANTGELFF.

The V and J genes are TRBV7-2 and TRBJ2-7, with 13 bases identical to TRBD2. V gave up 3 bases and J gave up 3 bases; unmatched junction bases: 8. This CDR3 region has 17 residues. The germline CDR1 and CDR2 sequences are SGHTA and FQGNSA. The DNA of the CDR3 is TGTGCCAGCAGCTTGGCGCGAACTAGCGGGAGGGACTACGAGCAGTACTTC. Its translation: CASSLARTSGRDYEQYF.

This clonotype occurred many times. The genes are TRBV5-1 and TRBJ2-1, with D uncertain. The CDR3 loop spans 16 amino acids. Trimming shortened V by 0 bases and J by 6 bases, and 16 bases separated the two germline ends. Germline V gives CDR1 SGHRS, CDR2 YFSETQ. CDR3 sequence (DNA): TGCGCCAGCAGCTTGGCGTTGTGGGCAACATTCAATGAGCAGTTCTTC. It encodes CASSLALWATFNEQFF.

J is TRBJ1-2 and V is TRBV7-2; 9 bases are shared with TRBD1. Germline V lookup: CDR1 SGHTA, CDR2 FQGNSA. This CDR3 has 14 amino acids. The V segment lost 3 bases and the J segment 4 bases; nucleotides outside the gene matches: 3. DNA of the CDR3: TGTGCCAGCAGCTTCGGGACAGGGCTCTATGGCTACACCTTC. Amino acids: CASSFGTGLYGYTF. Full variable domain (missing parts from reference TRBV7-2 and TRBJ1-2): GAGVSQSPSNKVTEKGKDVELRCDPISGHTALYWYRQSLGQGLEFLIYFQGNSAPDKSGLPSDRFSAERTGGSVSTLTIQRTQQEDSAVYLCASSFGTGLYGYTFGSGTRLTVV.

This rearrangement joins TRBV16 to TRBJ2-7; D might be TRBD1 or TRBD2, each matching 5 bases. V was pared by 4 bases and J by 1 base, with 11 bases between. Germline CDR1 is KGHSY and CDR2 is FQNENV. The CDR3 contains 14 residues. As DNA, the CDR3 is TGTGCCAGCAGCCCGACAGCGGTGTCCTACGAGCAGTACTTC. Protein sequence: CASSPTAVSYEQYF.

This clonotype came up many times. The rearrangement joins TRBV3-2 to TRBJ1-2; TRBD1 was called by the table and not checked on the DNA. TRBV3-2 is an annotated pseudogene. This CDR3 is built from 15 residues. DNA for the CDR3: TGTGCCAGCAGCCAAGATCAAGGACATAACTATGGCTACACCTTC. As protein: CASSQDQGHNYGYTF.

The chain has TRBV19 and TRBJ2-3, with 8 bases matching TRBD1. The germline CDR1 and CDR2 sequences are LNHDA and SQIVND (reference sequence). J gave up 4 bases and V 4 bases, and 13 bases lay outside the gene matches. This CDR3 has 17 amino acids. The CDR3 DNA is TGTGCCAGTAGTAGGACCCCCGGGACAGGCGAAGCAGATACGCAGTATTTT. This sequence encodes CASSRTPGTGEADTQYF.

There are many counts of this clonotype. V is TRBV11-3 and J is TRBJ2-2; no firm D call. The CDR3 contains 12 residues. V was cut by 5 bases and J by 6 bases, with 7 bases left in between. Germline assignment: CDR1 SGHNT and CDR2 YENEEA. The CDR3: CASSPSPGELFF. In DNA form, the CDR3 reads TGTGCCAGCAGCCCATCGCCCGGGGAGCTGTTTTTT.

The gene calls are TRBV10-3 and TRBJ1-5, with D perhaps TRBD1 (5 bases). The germline V gene has CDR1 ENHRY and CDR2 SYGVKD. CDR3 length equals 11 residues. V lost 8 bases and J 5 bases, leaving 7 bases between the germline ends. The CDR3 DNA is TGTGCCATCGGGGGGGATCAGCCCCAGCATTTT. Its protein is CAIGGDQPQHF.

Only a few counts were recorded for this clonotype. The chain has TRBV7-9 and TRBJ1-3; TRBD1 matches 7 bases. The CDR3 contains 13 residues. CDR1 is SEHNR and CDR2 is FQNEAQ in the germline V gene (reference sequence). V lost 4 bases and J lost 7; bases outside the gene matches: 4. In nucleotides, the CDR3 is TGTGCCAGCAGCTCGTTACAGGGGAACACCATATATTTT. Residues: CASSSLQGNTIYF.

The V gene is TRBV19, the J gene TRBJ2-7; TRBD2 aligns across 7 bases. This CDR3 contains 15 residues. Unmatched junction bases numbered 12, after V lost 6 bases and J lost 4 bases. Germline V lookup: CDR1 LNHDA, CDR2 SQIVND (reference sequence). CDR3 in amino acids: CASSRSAASGYEQYF. The CDR3 nucleotides read TGTGCCAGTAGCAGGTCCGCGGCTAGCGGTTACGAGCAGTACTTC.

The rearrangement links TRBV11-2 to TRBJ1-6, with TRBD1 matching 7 bases. The CDR3 has 13 amino acids. V was clipped by 7 bases and J by 9 bases; unmatched bases: 6. CDR1 and CDR2 (germline): SGHAT, FQNNGV. This chain's CDR3 is CASKQGFGSPLHF. The CDR3 coding sequence is TGTGCCAGCAAACAGGGGTTTGGTTCACCCCTCCACTTT.

A remark on this clonotype: A single base separates this from a much larger clone, so it may be a read error. The CDR3 coding sequence is TGTGCCAGCAGTTTATGGGTGATGGACAGCTACGAGCAGTACTTC. Its translation: CASSLWVMDSYEQYF. The chain is built from TRBV28 and TRBJ2-7, with a weak D call TRBD1 (6 bases). The CDR3 loop spans 15 amino acids. Germline CDR1 MDHEN, CDR2 SYDVKM. The V end was cut by 0 bases, the J end by 3 bases, with 12 bases between.

J is TRBJ2-3 and V is TRBV14, with D possibly TRBD1 on 5 matching bases. Trimming stripped 4 bases from V and 3 bases from J, with 20 bases between. CDR1 and CDR2 from the germline V gene are SGHDN and FVKESK. The CDR3 runs 17 residues. In DNA, the CDR3 is TGTGCCAGCAGCCCCCCCCCCTACGGCAGGGTTACAGATACGCAGTATTTT. Amino acids: CASSPPPYGRVTDTQYF.

At least ten counts were recorded for this clonotype. The chain has TRBV5-1 and TRBJ2-7, with 9 positions matching TRBD2. V lost 0 bases to trimming and J lost 2 bases; unmatched junction nucleotides: 3. Germline V gene sequence: CDR1 SGHRS, CDR2 YFSETQ. There are 15 residues in the CDR3. The CDR3 DNA follows: TGCGCCAGCAGCTTGGTGGCGGGGGGGACCTACGAGCAGTACTTC. Protein product: CASSLVAGGTYEQYF.

The gene calls are TRBV2 and TRBJ2-5, with D perhaps given as TRBD1 or TRBD2 (6 bases each). The CDR3 extends over 15 amino acids. V gave up 2 bases and J gave up 9 bases, with 19 bases separating them. Germline V gene data show CDR1 as SNHLY and CDR2 as FYNNEI. The CDR3: CASSERGSGFWAQYF. The CDR3 DNA is TGTGCCAGCAGTGAAAGGGGGAGCGGGTTTTGGGCCCAGTACTTC.

On this clonotype itself: Mismatch with germline at one junction end may stem from a read error. V is TRBV12-3 or TRBV12-4 and J is TRBJ2-7, with 8 nucleotides matching TRBD2. The CDR3 is 17 residues long. This chain's CDR3 is CASTPSGVAGITGELYF. The CDR3 region has the DNA TGTGCCAGCACCCCATCTGGGGTAGCGGGGATCACCGGGGAGCTGTACTTC.

The sample holds many counts of this clonotype. V usage is TRBV7-2 and J usage is TRBJ2-3; 9 bases line up with TRBD2. The V gene's germline CDR1 is SGHTA and CDR2 FQGNSA. The trim removed 0 bases at V and 5 bases at J, leaving 6 bases unmatched. CDR3 length: 16 residues. The CDR3 DNA follows: TGTGCCAGCAGCTTAGCGGCGGGGGGGCATGGAGATACGCAGTATTTT. Encoded protein: CASSLAAGGHGDTQYF. Drawing the rest from reference TRBV7-2 and TRBJ2-3, the complete variable domain is GAGVSQSPSNKVTEKGKDVELRCDPISGHTALYWYRQSLGQGLEFLIYFQGNSAPDKSGLPSDRFSAERTGGSVSTLTIQRTQQEDSAVYLCASSLAAGGHGDTQYFGPGTRLTVL.

CDR3 bases: TGTGCCACAAGAGAAACAGGGTCCCAAGAGACCCAGTACTTC. This sequence encodes CATRETGSQETQYF. The chain uses TRBV10-3 and TRBJ2-5; perhaps TRBD1 as D (6 bases). Germline V gene data show CDR1 as ENHRY and CDR2 as SYGVKD. The CDR3 sequence is 14 residues long. Between the trimmed V and J ends, which lost 10 bases and 1 base, there was a span of 16 bases.

This clonotype occurred many times. The gene calls are TRBV9 and TRBJ1-3; D is unresolved. Trimming took 0 bases from V and 9 from J, leaving 10 bases between them. The CDR3 loop spans 13 amino acids. Germline V CDR1 and CDR2: SGDLS, YYNGEE. The CDR3 DNA reads TGTGCCAGCAGCGTAGGTCAGACGGGCACCATATATTTT. Residues: CASSVGQTGTIYF.

Many counts were recorded for this clonotype. The V and J genes are TRBV6-5 and TRBJ2-7, with D tentatively TRBD2 (6 bases). This CDR3 is 17 amino acids long. Germline V gene data show CDR1 as MNHEY and CDR2 as SVGAGI. The ends were cut back, 6 bases at V and 2 bases at J, with 23 bases in the middle. The CDR3: CASSHWAPWRGTYEQYF. The CDR3 nucleotides read TGTGCCAGCAGCCACTGGGCCCCTTGGAGGGGCACCTACGAGCAGTACTTC.

This clonotype was seen a few times. The chain combines TRBV7-9 with TRBJ2-1; D is uncertain. Germline V gene data show CDR1 as SEHNR and CDR2 as FQNEAQ (reference sequence). V was trimmed by 3 bases and J by 15 bases, leaving 9 bases between them. This CDR3 region has 10 residues. CDR3 sequence: CASSLLIPFF. CDR3 sequence (DNA): TGTGCCAGCAGCTTGCTGATACCGTTCTTC.